This T cell receptor (beta chain) originates from a study of T cell changes during pregnancy in multiple sclerosis. TCRdb keeps only in-frame clones here, not all; method: immunoSEQ multiplex PCR. In the table there are roughly 100,000 clones, 92% of which are singletons. CDR3 length equals 13 residues. Germline V gives CDR1 PRHDT, CDR2 FYEKMQ (reference sequence). V trimming: 5 bases; J trimming: 11 bases; junction bases outside the gene matches: 10. The receptor comes from a female donor with multiple sclerosis, enrolled in a pregnancy study. This sample comprised peripheral blood, obtained after pregnancy. V gene TRBV13 combines with J gene TRBJ1-1; 8 nucleotides line up with TRBD1. The chain's CDR3 is CASSKYRGAGAFF. Here the CDR3 DNA reads TGTGCCAGCAGCAAATACAGGGGGGCCGGGGCTTTCTTT.